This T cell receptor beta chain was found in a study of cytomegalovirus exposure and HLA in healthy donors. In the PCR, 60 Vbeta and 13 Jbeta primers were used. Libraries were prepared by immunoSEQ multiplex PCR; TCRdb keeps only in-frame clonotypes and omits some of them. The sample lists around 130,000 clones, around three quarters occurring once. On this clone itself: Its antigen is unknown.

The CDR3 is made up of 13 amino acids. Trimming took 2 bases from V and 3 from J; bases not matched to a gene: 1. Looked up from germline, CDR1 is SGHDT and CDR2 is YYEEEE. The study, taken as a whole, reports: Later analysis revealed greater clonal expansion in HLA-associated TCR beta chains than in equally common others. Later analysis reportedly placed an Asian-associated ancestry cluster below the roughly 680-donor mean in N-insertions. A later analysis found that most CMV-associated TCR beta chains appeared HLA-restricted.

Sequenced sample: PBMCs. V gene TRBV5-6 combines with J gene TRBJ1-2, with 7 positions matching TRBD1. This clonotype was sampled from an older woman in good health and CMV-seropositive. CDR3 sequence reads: CASSFGTDYGYTF. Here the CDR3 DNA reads TGTGCCAGCAGCTTCGGGACAGACTATGGCTACACCTTC.